The T cell receptor beta chain described here comes from a study of blood T cell repertoires in COVID-19. Original analysis: Amplification with reference gene primers provided the estimates of nucleated cell counts. TCRdb's copy holds only in-frame clones and misses some; the assay was immunoSEQ multiplex PCR. Clone size and the V and J calls come from that table; the DNA yielded D and trimming. Of about 180,000 clones listed, about three quarters are singletons. The CDR3 loop spans 14 amino acids. V was pared by 3 bases and J by 5 bases, with 2 bases of the junction left unmatched. Germline loops: CDR1 SGHTA, CDR2 FQGNSA.

The receptor was isolated from an elderly woman with COVID-19, enrolled during active disease. Source material: peripheral blood. The genes are TRBV7-2 and TRBJ2-5; TRBD2 agrees at 11 bases. The DNA for the CDR3 is TGTGCCAGCAGCTTTAGCGGGGGGGCGGAGACCCAGTACTTC. It yields the protein CASSFSGGAETQYF.